Each of the 6 T cell receptor beta chains below was sequenced from the same sample in a study of blood T cell repertoires in COVID-19. TCRdb's copy holds only in-frame clones and misses some; the assay was immunoSEQ multiplex PCR. This table has roughly 140,000 clones, more than 75% appearing once. Source material: PBMCs or T cells enriched from blood (not recorded which). The receptors here all came from a woman aged 30 to 39 with acute COVID-19.

This sequence joins TRBV10-1 and TRBJ2-7, with 9 bases aligning to TRBD1. Germline lookup yields CDR1 WNHNN and CDR2 SYGVQD (reference sequence). After removal of 4 bases from V and 3 bases from J, the junction contained 4 bases not matched to a gene. This CDR3 spans 14 amino acids. Here the CDR3 DNA reads TGCGCCAGCAGTGTATTGGGACAGGGCTACGAGCAGTACTTC. Translating gives CASSVLGQGYEQYF.

The gene calls are TRBV7-2 and TRBJ1-1; TRBD1 might be the D (6 bases). Trimming stripped 2 bases from V and 1 base from J, with 11 bases between. CDR3 length: 15 amino acids. Looked up from germline, CDR1 is SGHTA and CDR2 is FQGNSA. CDR3 protein: CASSLSTGTNTEAFF. The CDR3 nucleotides read TGTGCCAGCAGCTTATCTACAGGGACGAACACTGAAGCTTTCTTT.

V and J are TRBV6-4 and TRBJ2-2; D might be TRBD2 (6 bases). CDR1 MRHNA and CDR2 SNTAGT come from the germline V gene. CDR3 length: 17 amino acids. Trimming shortened V by 4 bases and J by 1 base, and 16 bases separated the two germline ends. CDR3 residues: CASSGSGVAENTGELFF. As DNA, the CDR3 is TGTGCCAGCAGTGGGTCTGGGGTAGCGGAGAACACCGGGGAGCTGTTTTTT.

The CDR3 DNA reads TGTGCCACCAGTGATCCCACTTATAGGACTAGCGGGAGGGCCGTTTTGGATGAGCAGTTCTTC. Residues: CATSDPTYRTSGRAVLDEQFF. The chain employs TRBV24-1 and TRBJ2-1, with 15 bases identical to TRBD2. V shed 3 bases and J 8 bases; nucleotides not matched to a gene: 19. Germline CDR1 and CDR2: KGHDR and SFDVKD. The CDR3 totals 21 residues.

CDR3 loop: CASSLGLAVSYEQYF. CDR3 DNA sequence: TGTGCCAGCAGCTTAGGGCTAGCGGTTTCCTACGAGCAGTACTTC. The rearrangement uses TRBV7-2 and TRBJ2-7, with 7 bases identical to TRBD2. The CDR3 consists of 15 residues. CDR1 and CDR2 (germline): SGHTA, FQGNSA. J gave up 1 base and V 1 base, and 4 bases lay outside the gene matches.

This clone was seen more than once but under ten times. The genes are TRBV4-3 and TRBJ2-3; 7 nucleotides line up with TRBD2. Germline assignment: CDR1 LGHNA and CDR2 YSLEER. The V and J ends lost 0 bases and 4 bases, in that order; junction bases with no gene match: 7. This CDR3 region has 16 residues. The CDR3 coding sequence is TGCGCCAGCAGCCAAGATAGAGGGGCGGGGGCAGATACGCAGTATTTT. It encodes CASSQDRGAGADTQYF.